What follows are 15 T cell receptor beta chains derived from one specimen sequenced in a study of T cells in Graves' hyperthyroidism and ophthalmopathy. RNA transcripts were the template for amplifying TCR beta CDR3 regions. HTBI primers were used for first-round RT-PCR of the TCR CDR3. Using its own MiXCR run on the multiplex PCR reads, TCRdb lists one record per CDR3 protein. The table includes more than 300,000 distinct CDR3 sequences, approximately 18% detected once. Sequenced input: blood. The receptors were sampled from a woman aged 25 to 45 with Graves' hyperthyroidism that later progressed to Graves' ophthalmopathy.

The sample holds many counts of this clonotype. The rearrangement links TRBV28 to TRBJ2-1; a weak D match, TRBD1 (5 bases). This CDR3 spans 13 amino acids. Trimming took 9 bases from V and 2 from J, leaving 11 bases between them. Per the germline V gene, CDR1 is MDHEN and CDR2 is SYDVKM. This CDR3 reads CASMDTTYNEQFF. The CDR3 DNA reads TGTGCCAGTATGGACACTACCTACAATGAGCAGTTCTTC.

This clonotype has ten or more counts. V and J are TRBV11-3 and TRBJ2-1, with 7 positions matching TRBD2. V dropped 5 bases and J dropped 8; count of bases not matched to a gene: 9. Germline V gene data show CDR1 as SGHNT and CDR2 as YENEEA. This CDR3 is 14 amino acids long. This CDR3 reads CASSKRDLPDEQFF. For the CDR3, the DNA is TGTGCCAGCAGCAAGCGGGATCTACCCGATGAGCAGTTCTTC.

This clonotype came up many times. This rearrangement joins TRBV7-8 to TRBJ1-5; D is perhaps TRBD1 (6 bases). The V end was cut by 5 bases, the J end by 2 bases, with 19 bases between. This CDR3 has 17 amino acids. CDR1 and CDR2 from the germline V gene are SGHVS and FQNEAQ. CDR3 amino acids: CASSPTARGSGNQPQHF. The CDR3 nucleotides read TGTGCCAGCAGCCCCACGGCCAGGGGAAGTGGCAATCAGCCCCAGCATTTT. Full variable domain (remainder filled in from reference TRBV7-8 and TRBJ1-5): GAGVSQSPRYKVAKRGQDVALRCDPISGHVSLFWYQQALGQGPEFLTYFQNEAQLDKSGLPSDRFFAERPEGSVSTLKIQRTQQEDSAVYLCASSPTARGSGNQPQHFGDGTRLSIL.

This clonotype was picked up a small number of times. V usage is TRBV30 and J usage is TRBJ2-7; D remains unclear. The CDR3 sequence is 16 residues long. V lost 4 bases and J lost 2, with 21 bases in between. Germline loops: CDR1 GTSNPN, CDR2 SVGIG (reference sequence). In DNA form, the CDR3 reads TGTGCCTGGAACCCCCCCGAGGCCCCCTATACCTACGAGCAGTACTTC. It encodes CAWNPPEAPYTYEQYF.

For this clonotype: A much more abundant neighbour one base away suggests this may be a read error. The chain uses TRBV2 and TRBJ2-7; D remains ambiguous. This CDR3 region has 11 residues. Looked up from germline, CDR1 is SNHLY and CDR2 is FYNNEI. With 6 bases removed from V and 5 bases from J, the gap between germline ends came to 8 bases. The CDR3 is CASRNSNEQYF. The CDR3 coding sequence is TGTGCCAGCAGGAATAGCAACGAGCAGTACTTC.

This clonotype was recorded many times. This chain joins TRBV11-2 and TRBJ2-5; the D is unclear. Trimming took off 5 bases at V and 5 bases at J, with 18 bases between the two ends. Germline values: CDR1 SGHAT, CDR2 FQNNGV. This CDR3 is built from 15 residues. The CDR3 DNA is TGTGCCAGCAGCGAAGGTCCGGGCGTGCCGGAGACCCAGTACTTC. It codes for CASSEGPGVPETQYF.

This clonotype was seen repeatedly, ten times or more. This chain uses TRBV6-1 with TRBJ2-5, with 10 bases aligning to TRBD2. The J segment lost 4 bases and the V segment lost 5 bases, leaving 10 bases of the junction unmatched. The CDR3 runs 16 residues. Looked up from germline, CDR1 is MNHNS and CDR2 is SASEGT. The CDR3 protein is CASSTSGAGGGETQYF. CDR3 DNA: TGTGCCAGCAGTACTAGCGGGGCGGGGGGAGGAGAGACCCAGTACTTC.

The CDR3 spells CASSVLAGYTDTQYF. The CDR3 region has the DNA TGTGCCAGCAGTGTACTAGCGGGGTACACAGATACGCAGTATTTT. V usage is TRBV6-2 or TRBV6-3 and J usage is TRBJ2-3; TRBD2 aligns across 10 bases. V lost 5 bases to trimming and J lost 2 bases; unmatched junction nucleotides: 4. The CDR3 is 15 residues long. Germline CDR1 is MNHEY and CDR2 is SVGEGT.

The chain employs TRBV20-1 and TRBJ2-5; 9 positions agree with TRBD2. The V segment lost 5 bases and the J segment 5 bases; nucleotides outside the gene matches: 9. The V gene's germline CDR1 is DFQATT and CDR2 SNEGSKA (reference sequence). The length of the CDR3 is 14 residues. CDR3 DNA: TGCAGTGCTGACCTAGCGGGGAGGTCGGAGACCCAGTACTTC. Translating it yields CSADLAGRSETQYF.

This clonotype appeared a few times. The rearrangement links TRBV5-6 to TRBJ2-2; no definite D call. Looked up from germline, CDR1 is SGHDT and CDR2 is YYEEEE. The CDR3 runs 14 residues. Trimming took off 0 bases at V and 5 bases at J, with 8 bases between the two ends. The CDR3 region has the DNA TGTGCCAGCAGCTTGGCCTTCATGACCGGGGAGCTGTTTTTT. Its translation: CASSLAFMTGELFF.

The rearrangement joins TRBV7-2 to TRBJ2-3; TRBD2 matches at 7 bases. The trim removed 2 bases at V and 2 bases at J, leaving 7 bases unmatched. There are 16 residues in the CDR3. Germline assignment: CDR1 SGHTA and CDR2 FQGNSA. In DNA form, the CDR3 reads TGTGCCAGCAGCTTACCAGCGGGGCGCTTCACAGATACGCAGTATTTT. Translated: CASSLPAGRFTDTQYF.

Ten or more counts support this clonotype. This chain links TRBV30 with TRBJ1-1; D may be TRBD1 (5 bases). Trimming removed 2 bases from V and 0 bases from J, with 10 bases in between. This CDR3 contains 14 residues. Looked up from germline, CDR1 is GTSNPN and CDR2 is SVGIG (reference sequence). CDR3 sequence: CAWSRGVVNTEAFF. In nucleotides, the CDR3 is TGTGCCTGGAGTCGAGGGGTGGTGAACACTGAAGCTTTCTTT.

The V call is TRBV18, the J call TRBJ2-1, with TRBD1 matching over 8 bases. Looked up from germline, CDR1 is KGHSH and CDR2 is LQKENI. J gave up 4 bases and V 3 bases, and 8 bases lay outside the gene matches. CDR3 length equals 16 residues. CDR3 sequence: CASSPTGQGAYNEQFF. CDR3 sequence (DNA): TGTGCCAGCTCACCTACCGGACAGGGAGCGTACAATGAGCAGTTCTTC.

The table lists this clonotype with many counts. V gene TRBV11-3 combines with J gene TRBJ1-1, with a possible D match to TRBD1 (5 bases). This CDR3 has 13 amino acids. Germline CDR1 and CDR2: SGHNT and YENEEA. Deletions cut 5 bases from V and 3 bases from J, with 10 bases between. CDR3 DNA sequence: TGTGCCAGCAGCGCAGGGTTATACACTGAAGCTTTCTTT. Amino acid sequence: CASSAGLYTEAFF.

The chain couples TRBV9 to TRBJ2-7; TRBD1 matches at 8 bases. Germline loops: CDR1 SGDLS, CDR2 YYNGEE. The junction had 7 bases not matched to a gene; V was cut back by 3 bases and J by 5 bases. CDR3 length equals 14 residues. CDR3 region: CASSAEGQVNEQYF. In DNA, the CDR3 is TGTGCCAGCAGCGCAGAGGGACAGGTGAACGAGCAGTACTTC.